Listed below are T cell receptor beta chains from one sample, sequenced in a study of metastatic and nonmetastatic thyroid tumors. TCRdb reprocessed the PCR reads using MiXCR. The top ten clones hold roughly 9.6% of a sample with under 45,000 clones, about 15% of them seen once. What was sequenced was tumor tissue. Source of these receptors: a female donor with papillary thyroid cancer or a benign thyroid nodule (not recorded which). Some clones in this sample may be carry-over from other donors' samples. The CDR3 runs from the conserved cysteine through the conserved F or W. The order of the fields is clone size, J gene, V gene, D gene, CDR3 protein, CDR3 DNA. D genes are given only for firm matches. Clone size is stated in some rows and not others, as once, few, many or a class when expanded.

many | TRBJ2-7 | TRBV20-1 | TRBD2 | CSAGLAGADEQYF | TGCAGTGCTGGTCTAGCGGGAGCCGACGAGCAGTACTTC
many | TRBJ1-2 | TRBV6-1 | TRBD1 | CASRIGTGYGYTF | TGTGCCAGCAGGATTGGGACAGGGTATGGCTACACCTTC
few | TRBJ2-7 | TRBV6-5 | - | CASSYKSGTTSYEQYF | TGTGCCAGCAGTTACAAGTCCGGGACAACTTCCTACGAGCAGTACTTC
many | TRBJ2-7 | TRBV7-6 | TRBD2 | CASSPTEREDEQYF | TGTGCCAGCAGCCCGACCGAGCGGGAAGATGAGCAGTACTTC
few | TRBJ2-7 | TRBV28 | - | CASSFGYGLSSRSYEQYF | TGTGCCAGCAGTTTCGGGTACGGACTCAGTTCTCGCTCCTACGAGCAGTACTTC
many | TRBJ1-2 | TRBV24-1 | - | CATSETGFGYTF | TGTGCCACCAGTGAAACAGGGTTTGGCTACACCTTC
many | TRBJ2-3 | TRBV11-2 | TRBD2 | CASSPPGLAGGATDTQYF | TGTGCCAGCAGCCCCCCGGGGTTAGCGGGAGGGGCTACAGATACGCAGTATTTT
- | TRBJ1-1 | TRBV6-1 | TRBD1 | CASRRDSISEALF | TGTGCCAGCAGGCGGGACAGCATCTCTGAAGCTTTATTC
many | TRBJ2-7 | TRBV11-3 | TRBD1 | CASSTSRTGKGYEQYF | TGTGCCAGCAGCACCAGCAGGACAGGGAAAGGCTACGAGCAGTACTTC
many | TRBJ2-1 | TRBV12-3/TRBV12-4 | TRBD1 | CASRSPGTGTYNEQFF | TGTGCCAGCAGGTCCCCCGGGACAGGTACCTACAATGAGCAGTTCTTC
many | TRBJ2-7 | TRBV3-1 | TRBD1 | CASSQERTGFLGEQYF | TGTGCCAGCAGCCAAGAGCGGACAGGGTTCCTCGGCGAGCAGTACTTC
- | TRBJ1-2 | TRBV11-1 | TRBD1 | CASIQAGKGQGSYGYTF | TGTGCCAGCATACAAGCCGGAAAGGGACAGGGGTCATATGGCTACACCTTC
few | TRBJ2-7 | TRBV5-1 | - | CASSLDGGRISYEQYF | TGCGCCAGCAGCTTGGACGGGGGCCGCATATCGTACGAGCAGTACTTC
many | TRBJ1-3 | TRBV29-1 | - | CSVEDSGNTIYF | TGCAGCGTTGAGGACTCTGGAAACACCATATATTTT
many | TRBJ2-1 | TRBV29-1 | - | CSVIPIHEQFF | TGCAGCGTGATCCCTATCCATGAGCAGTTCTTC
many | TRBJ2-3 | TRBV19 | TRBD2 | CASSKPPGTSGMDTQYF | TGTGCCAGTAGTAAACCTCCCGGGACTAGCGGGATGGATACGCAGTATTTT